The 5 T cell receptor beta chains given below trace back to one sample, sequenced in a study of T cell responses to AZD1222 COVID-19 vaccine (TCRdb year 2021). Preparation of the library involved the immunoSEQ multiplex PCR assay. Drawn from immuneACCESS, this table holds only the in-frame rearrangements with V and J called that TCRdb kept. Clones are partly lost; checked studies trace under half to an unresolved V gene and leave the rest unexplained. This sample gives roughly 100,000 clones in total; over 80% of them show up just once. The leading ten clones occupy around 5% of the sample. The intended sense of this specimen's time point label: baseline before first vaccination. The sample was peripheral blood, taken on day 0 of AZD1222 vaccination. The receptors were sampled from an adult in good health.

This clone was seen only once. This rearrangement joins TRBV27 to TRBJ1-1, with D unresolved. The germline V gene encodes CDR1 MNHEY and CDR2 SMNVEV (reference sequence). Trimming removed 10 bases from V and 4 bases from J, with 10 bases in between. CDR3 size: 11 residues. CDR3 sequence (DNA): TGTGCCACGCACAAAGTCACTGAAGCTTTCTTT. Its protein is CATHKVTEAFF.

This chain joins TRBV6-6 and TRBJ1-4; D remains ambiguous. The CDR3 extends over 13 amino acids. Per germline, CDR1 MNHNY and CDR2 SVGAGI (reference sequence). The ends were cut back, 2 bases at V and 8 bases at J, with 9 bases in the middle. The CDR3 spells CASSYGRWEKLFF. The CDR3 nucleotides read TGTGCCAGCAGTTACGGCCGTTGGGAAAAACTGTTTTTT.

This clone was seen only once. The chain carries TRBV18 and TRBJ1-4; D uncertain. Trimming cost V 2 bases and J 4 bases, with 11 bases left between them. The CDR3 consists of 15 residues. Germline V lookup: CDR1 KGHSH, CDR2 LQKENI. CDR3 coding DNA: TGTGCCAGCTCACCAAGGCAGGAACATAATGAAAAACTGTTTTTT. Its translation is CASSPRQEHNEKLFF.

The V call is TRBV29-1, the J call TRBJ2-2, with 7 bases aligning to TRBD1. Germline trimming cut 6 bases from V and 5 bases from J; bases unmatched to any gene: 6. Germline V lookup: CDR1 SQVTM, CDR2 ANQGSEA. CDR3 length: 13 residues. CDR3 amino acids: CSVNRGRTGELFF. The CDR3 bases are TGCAGCGTCAACAGGGGTCGGACCGGGGAGCTGTTTTTT.

The chain couples TRBV19 to TRBJ1-5, with 9 positions matching TRBD1. The ends lost 7 bases at V and 6 bases at J; junction bases unmatched: 7. This CDR3 is 14 amino acids long. Germline V lookup: CDR1 LNHDA, CDR2 SQIVND (reference sequence). The CDR3 loop reads CASKMGQGGQPQHF. In nucleotides, the CDR3 is TGTGCCAGTAAGATGGGACAGGGCGGTCAGCCCCAGCATTTT.